One sample yielded the 26 T cell receptor beta chains listed below, sequenced in a study of human T cells and chemical hapten exposure. TCRdb reprocessed the RACE reads with MiXCR, giving one entry per CDR3 protein. The sample records tens of thousands of distinct CDR3 sequences, approximately 10% being singletons. Time point: patch test 2, 6 weeks after DPC sensitization. Noted treatment: therapeutic diphenylcyclopropenone sensitization with weekly scalp DPC. Sample: whole blood, taken in connection with sensitization to the hapten diphenylcyclopropenone (DPC). Receptors were obtained from a woman in her twenties or thirties with alopecia areata. Some clones in this sample may be carry-over from other donors' samples.

Comments on this clonotype: A much larger clone differs from this one at a single base, so this may be a read error. Given the absence of the conserved phenylalanine or tryptophan at the CDR3 end, a read error is likely. V is TRBV6-6 and J is TRBJ1-2; possibly TRBD1 for D (5 bases). The CDR3 is made up of 16 amino acids. Germline V lookup: CDR1 MNHNY, CDR2 SVGAGI (reference sequence). Trimming took 2 bases from V and 4 from J, leaving 17 bases between them. DNA of the CDR3: TGTGCCAGCAGTTACGACCCTCCCGCAGGGACCTATGGCTACACCATC. Encoded protein: CASSYDPPAGTYGYTI.

The chain is built from TRBV6-2 or TRBV6-3 and TRBJ2-7, with a weak D call TRBD1 (5 bases). The CDR3 consists of 10 residues. Germline V gene sequence: CDR1 MNHEY, CDR2 SVGEGT. The V end lost 5 bases, the J end lost 9 bases, and 8 bases lay between the germline ends. DNA of the CDR3: TGTGCCAGCAGTGACAGACGGCAGTACTTC. Its translation: CASSDRRQYF.

The chain employs TRBV28 and TRBJ1-2; D is unresolved. This CDR3 region has 14 residues. V lost 3 bases and J lost 0, with 8 bases in between. From germline, CDR1 is MDHEN and CDR2 SYDVKM. The CDR3 coding sequence is TGTGCCAGCAGTTTTTCTGTTGCTAACTATGGCTACACCTTC. Protein: CASSFSVANYGYTF.

The V gene is TRBV28, the J gene TRBJ2-5; D not resolved. CDR1 and CDR2 (germline): MDHEN, SYDVKM. Trimming took 4 bases from V and 2 from J, leaving 8 bases between them. This CDR3 has 13 amino acids. This CDR3 reads CASSSDEQETQYF. The CDR3 DNA reads TGTGCCAGCAGTTCGGACGAACAAGAGACCCAGTACTTC.

In its sample, this clonotype was seen many times. V gene TRBV29-1 combines with J gene TRBJ2-4, with unresolved D. The CDR3 runs to 11 residues. V lost 4 bases and J 8 bases, leaving 9 bases between the germline ends. Germline-derived CDR1 and CDR2 are SQVTM and ANQGSEA. The CDR3 here is CSVGLEDIQYF. The CDR3 DNA sequence: TGCAGCGTTGGGCTGGAAGACATTCAGTACTTC.

This clonotype was counted ten times or more. V usage is TRBV6-6 and J usage is TRBJ2-3, with 7 bases that match TRBD2. The CDR3 spans 14 residues. The germline CDR1 and CDR2 sequences are MNHNY and SVGAGI (reference sequence). V gave up 6 bases and J gave up 4 bases; unmatched junction bases: 7. The CDR3 sequence is CASSSTGGPDTQYF. CDR3 nucleotides: TGTGCCAGCAGCTCTACGGGAGGACCAGATACGCAGTATTTT.

The chain has TRBV19 and TRBJ2-1; D ambiguous. Germline-derived CDR1 and CDR2 are LNHDA and SQIVND (reference sequence). CDR3 size: 13 residues. The germline V and J ends were trimmed by 5 bases and 2 bases, with 7 bases remaining between them. CDR3 bases: TGTGCCAGTAGTCCAGACCCCTACAATGAGCAGTTCTTC. Translated, it gives CASSPDPYNEQFF.

In its sample, this clonotype was seen a few times. This rearrangement joins TRBV30 to TRBJ2-5, with 12 bases fitting TRBD2. The CDR3 contains 14 residues. The trim removed 2 bases at V and 4 bases at J, leaving 2 bases unmatched. The germline CDR1 and CDR2 sequences are GTSNPN and SVGIG (reference sequence). The CDR3 region is CAWSPTSGRETQYF. The CDR3 DNA reads TGTGCCTGGAGTCCGACTAGCGGGAGAGAGACCCAGTACTTC.

This clonotype occurred many times. This sequence joins TRBV5-5 and TRBJ1-1; D gene unclear. Deletions cut 5 bases from V and 3 bases from J, with 11 bases between. Germline-derived CDR1 and CDR2 are SGHKS and YYEKEE (reference sequence). The CDR3 totals 13 residues. This CDR3 reads CASRLQLDTEAFF. CDR3 sequence (DNA): TGTGCCAGCAGACTCCAGTTGGACACTGAAGCTTTCTTT.

This clonotype was observed at least ten times. The V gene is TRBV5-4, the J gene TRBJ2-2, with 9 bases that match TRBD1. After removal of 3 bases from V and 4 bases from J, the junction contained 4 bases not matched to a gene. Per the germline V gene, CDR1 is SGHNT and CDR2 is YYREEE (reference sequence). This CDR3 contains 15 residues. Here the CDR3 DNA reads TGTGCCAGCAGCTCGACGGACAGGGGCACCGGGGAGCTGTTTTTT. This gives the protein CASSSTDRGTGELFF.

This clonotype was seen repeatedly, ten times or more. This sequence joins TRBV3-1 and TRBJ2-2; D might be TRBD2 (5 bases). Trimming pared 4 bases from V and 4 bases from J, leaving 10 bases between. Germline V gene data show CDR1 as LGHDT and CDR2 as YNNKEL (reference sequence). The CDR3 is made up of 14 amino acids. The CDR3 sequence: CASSLSLGTGELFF. CDR3 nucleotide sequence: TGTGCCAGCAGCCTGTCACTAGGCACCGGGGAGCTGTTTTTT.

This clonotype was found many times. CDR3 sequence (DNA): TGTGCCAGCAGCTTAGGTACAGGTCCCTATGGCTACACCTTC. Translated, it gives CASSLGTGPYGYTF. The rearrangement joins TRBV7-9 to TRBJ1-2, with TRBD1 as a possible D gene (5 bases). Trimming stripped 1 base from V and 4 bases from J, with 10 bases between. From germline, CDR1 is SEHNR and CDR2 FQNEAQ (reference sequence). The CDR3 has 14 amino acids.

A word on this clonotype: This clone may be a read error of a much larger clone one base away. J is TRBJ2-5 and V is TRBV20-1; no clear D. Germline loops: CDR1 DFQATT, CDR2 SNEGSKA (reference sequence). CDR3 length equals 11 residues. V was trimmed by 0 bases and J by 7 bases, leaving 6 bases between them. This chain's CDR3 is CSAREPRTQYF. CDR3 sequence (DNA): TGCAGTGCTAGAGAACCAAGGACCCAGTACTTC.

The gene calls are TRBV10-3 and TRBJ2-2; no firm D call. V lost 4 bases and J 1 base, leaving 7 bases between the germline ends. The CDR3 has 14 residues. In germline, CDR1 is ENHRY, CDR2 SYGVKD. CDR3 in DNA: TGTGCCATCAGTGGGACGGAGAACACCGGGGAGCTGTTTTTT. The encoded protein is CAISGTENTGELFF.

This clonotype appeared many times. The chain recombines TRBV6-5 with TRBJ2-2, with D tentatively TRBD2 (6 bases). Germline V lookup: CDR1 MNHEY, CDR2 SVGAGI. The CDR3 spans 14 residues. The V gene lost 0 bases and the J gene lost 8 bases, with 10 bases spanning the gap. The CDR3 DNA reads as TGTGCCAGCAGTTACTCGGAGGGTTTAGGGGAGCTGTTTTTT. Translating it yields CASSYSEGLGELFF.

The rearrangement joins TRBV28 to TRBJ2-3; no clear D. The ends were cut back, 2 bases at V and 2 bases at J, with 5 bases in the middle. The length of the CDR3 is 13 residues. Germline values: CDR1 MDHEN, CDR2 SYDVKM. The CDR3: CASSLSHTDTQYF. The CDR3 DNA is TGTGCCAGCAGTTTAAGCCACACAGATACGCAGTATTTT. Variable domain in full (rest from reference TRBV28 and TRBJ2-3): DVKVTQSSRYLVKRTGEKVFLECVQDMDHENMFWYRQDPGLGLRLIYFSYDVKMKEKGDIPEGYSVSREKKERFSLILESASTNQTSMYLCASSLSHTDTQYFGPGTRLTVL.

This clonotype has just a few counts. V gene TRBV29-1 combines with J gene TRBJ2-5; 8 bases fit TRBD1. After removal of 6 bases from V and 4 bases from J, the junction contained 4 bases not matched to a gene. CDR3 length: 12 amino acids. Per the germline V gene, CDR1 is SQVTM and CDR2 is ANQGSEA. This chain's CDR3 is CSVRTGPETQYF. DNA for the CDR3: TGCAGCGTGAGGACAGGGCCAGAGACCCAGTACTTC.

This clonotype was detected only a few times. J is TRBJ2-7 and V is TRBV20-1, with TRBD2 matching over 8 bases. Per the germline V gene, CDR1 is DFQATT and CDR2 is SNEGSKA (reference sequence). V was pared by 4 bases and J by 7 bases, with 12 bases of the junction left unmatched. The CDR3 has 14 amino acids. The CDR3 here is CSATLSGVAGEQYF. The DNA of the CDR3 is TGCAGTGCTACCCTTAGTGGGGTAGCGGGGGAGCAGTACTTC.

This clonotype was counted ten times or more. The rearrangement joins TRBV6-2 or TRBV6-3 to TRBJ1-5; D remains ambiguous. Germline CDR1 MNHEY, CDR2 SVGEGT. The CDR3 totals 14 residues. The V end was cut by 7 bases, the J end by 0 bases, with 10 bases between. The CDR3 here is CASTYQPSNQPQHF. CDR3 in DNA: TGTGCCAGCACCTATCAACCTAGCAATCAGCCCCAGCATTTT.

This clonotype came up many times. The chain recombines TRBV6-5 with TRBJ2-2, with 8 bases identical to TRBD1. J gave up 1 base and V 2 bases, and 3 bases lay outside the gene matches. There are 16 residues in the CDR3. CDR1 and CDR2 from the germline V gene are MNHEY and SVGAGI. CDR3 coding DNA: TGTGCCAGCAGTTACGACGGGACAGGGAACACCGGGGAGCTGTTTTTT. It codes for CASSYDGTGNTGELFF.

This clonotype occurred many times. The rearrangement links TRBV7-8 to TRBJ2-3, with D maybe TRBD1 (6 bases). Trimming removed 5 bases at V and 8 bases at J, with 20 bases between. Germline lookup yields CDR1 SGHVS and CDR2 FQNEAQ. There are 15 residues in the CDR3. This chain's CDR3 is CASSKTPATGTTQYF. The CDR3 DNA reads TGTGCCAGCAGCAAAACACCAGCGACAGGAACTACGCAGTATTTT.

This clonotype was seen ten or more times. The chain employs TRBV29-1 and TRBJ2-3, with 9 bases fitting TRBD2. Per the germline V gene, CDR1 is SQVTM and CDR2 is ANQGSEA. The CDR3 length is 13 residues. CDR3 nucleotides: TGCACCGCCGCGGGAGGGGGCACAGATACGCAGTATTTT. It translates to CTAAGGGTDTQYF.

There are a few counts of this clonotype. V usage is TRBV9 and J usage is TRBJ2-7, with D perhaps TRBD1 or TRBD2 (6 bases each). The CDR3 spans 15 residues. V was pared by 3 bases and J by 1 base, with 14 bases between. Germline V gives CDR1 SGDLS, CDR2 YYNGEE. The CDR3, as DNA: TGTGCCAGCAGCGCAGGAGGGGGATTTTCCTACGAGCAGTACTTC. It specifies CASSAGGGFSYEQYF.

The rearrangement joins TRBV4-2 to TRBJ2-7, with TRBD1 matching 11 bases. This CDR3 is 15 amino acids long. V lost 1 base and J lost 4; bases outside the gene matches: 3. Germline CDR1 LGHNA, CDR2 YNFKEQ. The CDR3 loop is CASSQADRGRYEQYF. For the CDR3, the DNA is TGTGCCAGCAGCCAAGCGGACAGGGGGCGGTACGAGCAGTACTTC.

The genes are TRBV28 and TRBJ1-1; 8 nucleotides agree with TRBD1. The CDR3 is 14 residues long. Germline lookup yields CDR1 MDHEN and CDR2 SYDVKM. Unmatched junction bases numbered 5, after V lost 6 bases and J lost 2 bases. In nucleotides, the CDR3 is TGTGCCAGCAGCATCGGACAGGGAAACACTGAAGCTTTCTTT. Amino acid sequence: CASSIGQGNTEAFF. The entire variable domain, with the rest obtained from reference TRBV28 and TRBJ1-1, is as follows: DVKVTQSSRYLVKRTGEKVFLECVQDMDHENMFWYRQDPGLGLRLIYFSYDVKMKEKGDIPEGYSVSREKKERFSLILESASTNQTSMYLCASSIGQGNTEAFFGQGTRLTVV.

This clonotype was seen at least ten times. V usage is TRBV28 and J usage is TRBJ1-5, with D hard to call. V lost 8 bases to trimming and J lost 4 bases, with 15 bases between them. This CDR3 contains 14 residues. The germline V gene has CDR1 MDHEN and CDR2 SYDVKM. This CDR3 reads CASAPNTRNQPQHF. The CDR3 nucleotides read TGTGCCAGCGCACCGAACACCCGAAATCAGCCCCAGCATTTT.